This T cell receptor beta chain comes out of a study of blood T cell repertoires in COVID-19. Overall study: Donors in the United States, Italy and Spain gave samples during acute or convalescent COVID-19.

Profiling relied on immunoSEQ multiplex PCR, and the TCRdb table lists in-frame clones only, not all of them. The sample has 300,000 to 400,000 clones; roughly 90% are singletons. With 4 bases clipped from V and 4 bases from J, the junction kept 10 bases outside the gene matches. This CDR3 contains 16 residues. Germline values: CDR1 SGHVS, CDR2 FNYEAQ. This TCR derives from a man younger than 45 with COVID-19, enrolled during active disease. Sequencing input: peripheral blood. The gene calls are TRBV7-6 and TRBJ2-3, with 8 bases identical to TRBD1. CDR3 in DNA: TGTGCCAGCAGCTGGCAGGGGGCGGCTCGTCCAGATACGCAGTATTTT. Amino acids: CASSWQGAARPDTQYF. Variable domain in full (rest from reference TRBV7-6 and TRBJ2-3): GAGVSQSPRYKVTKRGQDVALRCDPISGHVSLYWYRQALGQGPEFLTYFNYEAQQDKSGLPNDRFSAERPEGSISTLTIQRTEQRDSAMYRCASSWQGAARPDTQYFGPGTRLTVL.